These 5 T cell receptor beta chains were sequenced from one sample in a study of OX40 agonist ivuxolimab in advanced cancers. The protocol was immunoSEQ multiplex PCR, while the TCRdb copy is restricted to in-frame clones and leaves out a portion. This repertoire shows about 79,000 clones, about 94% found once; its top ten account for over 8.5%. Sequenced material: CD4+ or CD8+ T cells sorted from blood, taken in a trial of the OX40 agonist ivuxolimab. The origin of the receptors is an adult with an advanced solid tumor such as melanoma, head and neck, liver or kidney cancer.

The chain combines TRBV2 with TRBJ2-7; D is undetermined. The CDR3 has 14 residues. Germline-derived CDR1 and CDR2 are SNHLY and FYNNEI. Trimming cost V 4 bases and J 4 bases, with 14 bases left between them. CDR3 DNA sequence: TGTGCCAGCAGTGGCTGGGTGGGTGCGTACGAGCAGTACTTC. Its translation is CASSGWVGAYEQYF.

The chain combines TRBV18 with TRBJ2-5; D remains ambiguous. The CDR3 has 12 residues. Between the trimmed V and J ends, which lost 0 bases and 5 bases, there was a span of 4 bases. The germline gives CDR1 KGHSH, CDR2 LQKENI. The CDR3 nucleotides are TGTGCCAGCTCACCACCGGAGGAGACCCAGTACTTC. This encodes CASSPPEETQYF.

V and J are TRBV4-2 and TRBJ1-2; 9 bases are shared with TRBD1. The CDR3 is made up of 17 amino acids. Trimming at V came to 1 base and at J to 6 bases, leaving 12 bases not matched to a gene. Germline V gene data show CDR1 as LGHNA and CDR2 as YNFKEQ. The CDR3 DNA reads TGTGCCAGCAGCCAAGGGGAAGGTATGGGACAGGGCCATGGCTACACCTTC. This translates into CASSQGEGMGQGHGYTF.

The chain links TRBV7-6 to TRBJ2-7, with 7 bases identical to TRBD1. The CDR3 spans 15 residues. Per the germline V gene, CDR1 is SGHVS and CDR2 is FNYEAQ. Germline trimming cut 3 bases from V and 2 bases from J; bases unmatched to any gene: 7. CDR3 DNA sequence: TGTGCCAGCAGCTTCGGGACAGAGCACACCTACGAGCAGTACTTC. It yields the protein CASSFGTEHTYEQYF.

The CDR3 coding sequence is TGTGCCAGCTCACTCCGGGACAACAATCAGCCCCAGCATTTT. Residues: CASSLRDNNQPQHF. The V and J genes are TRBV18 and TRBJ1-5, with TRBD1 as a possible D gene (6 bases). Germline lookup yields CDR1 KGHSH and CDR2 LQKENI. The CDR3 consists of 14 residues. Trimming took 4 bases from V and 3 from J, leaving 10 bases between them. The full variable domain, in which reference TRBV18 and TRBJ1-5 provide the parts outside the CDR3, is NAGVMQNPRHLVRRRGQEARLRCSPMKGHSHVYWYRQLPEEGLKFMVYLQKENIIDESGMPKERFSAEFPKEGPSILRIQQVVRGDSAAYFCASSLRDNNQPQHFGDGTRLSIL.